These 22 T cell receptor beta chains share one sample of origin, sequenced in a study of cytomegalovirus exposure and HLA in healthy donors. Some clones are missing from TCRdb's copy, which holds only in-frame ones; the method was immunoSEQ multiplex PCR. Of 200,000 to 250,000 clones listed, 90% to 95% are singletons. Sequencing was performed on PBMCs. The receptor source for this set is a woman aged 18-29 years in good health and CMV-seronegative.

The J gene is TRBJ1-3, the V gene TRBV15; D is unclear. V gave up 0 bases and J gave up 4 bases, with 13 bases separating them. This CDR3 is built from 16 residues. From germline, CDR1 is LNHNV and CDR2 YYDKDF (reference sequence). CDR3 residues: CATSREAGIPGNTIYF. The CDR3 DNA sequence: TGTGCCACCAGCAGAGAGGCGGGTATCCCCGGAAACACCATATATTTT.

The chain carries TRBV5-1 and TRBJ1-4; D gene unclear. Germline V gives CDR1 SGHRS, CDR2 YFSETQ. The CDR3 extends over 14 amino acids. Trimming left V 4 bases short and J 7 bases short, with 14 bases between. The CDR3 region has the DNA TGCGCCAGCAGCCCTGGTCTGGCTGGTGAAAAACTGTTTTTT. It specifies CASSPGLAGEKLFF.

The chain carries TRBV5-4 and TRBJ1-1; perhaps TRBD1 as D (5 bases). Germline CDR1 reads SGHNT; CDR2 reads YYREEE (reference sequence). The CDR3 spans 16 residues. Trimming stripped 4 bases from V and 2 bases from J, with 18 bases between. This CDR3 reads CASSPQTHQGNTEAFF. The CDR3 region has the DNA TGTGCCAGCAGCCCCCAGACGCATCAGGGAAACACTGAAGCTTTCTTT.

The genes are TRBV6-1 and TRBJ1-2; 7 bases are a match to TRBD1. This CDR3 comprises 14 residues. The germline CDR1 and CDR2 sequences are MNHNS and SASEGT. The junction had 2 bases not matched to a gene; V was cut back by 2 bases and J by 2 bases. The DNA of the CDR3 is TGTGCCAGCAGTGAAAGGGGGCCAAACTATGGCTACACCTTC. This encodes CASSERGPNYGYTF.

CDR3 nucleotide sequence: TGCGCCAGCAGTGACGGTGGTAATTCACCCCTCCACTTT. Amino acids: CASSDGGNSPLHF. The chain combines TRBV10-1 with TRBJ1-6; D call uncertain. Germline V gives CDR1 WNHNN, CDR2 SYGVQD (reference sequence). V lost 3 bases and J 6 bases, leaving 6 bases between the germline ends. This CDR3 has 13 amino acids.

The chain carries TRBV2 and TRBJ2-7, with 10 bases identical to TRBD2. V trimming: 6 bases; J trimming: 2 bases; junction bases outside the gene matches: 4. The CDR3 totals 14 residues. The V gene's germline CDR1 is SNHLY and CDR2 FYNNEI. The CDR3, as DNA: TGTGCCAGCAGGGGGCTAGCGGGAGCCTACGAGCAGTACTTC. It encodes CASRGLAGAYEQYF.

This clone was seen a single time. The chain links TRBV7-2 to TRBJ1-2, with 12 bases lining up with TRBD1. J gave up 2 bases and V 1 base, and 8 bases lay outside the gene matches. The germline V gene has CDR1 SGHTA and CDR2 FQGNSA. The CDR3 consists of 18 residues. Written as DNA, the CDR3 is TGTGCCAGCAGCTTAGTGGGGACAGGGGGCGCCCAAAACTATGGCTACACCTTC. It translates to CASSLVGTGGAQNYGYTF. Variable domain in full (rest from reference TRBV7-2 and TRBJ1-2): GAGVSQSPSNKVTEKGKDVELRCDPISGHTALYWYRQSLGQGLEFLIYFQGNSAPDKSGLPSDRFSAERTGGSVSTLTIQRTQQEDSAVYLCASSLVGTGGAQNYGYTFGSGTRLTVV.

The J gene is TRBJ1-1, the V gene TRBV30; no reliable D call. Trimming took off 0 bases at V and 4 bases at J, with 9 bases between the two ends. The length of the CDR3 is 13 residues. Germline assignment: CDR1 GTSNPN and CDR2 SVGIG (reference sequence). This CDR3 reads CAWSVSRVTEAFF. CDR3 in DNA: TGTGCCTGGAGTGTAAGCCGGGTCACTGAAGCTTTCTTT. The variable domain in full, with the rest retrieved from reference TRBV30 and TRBJ1-1, is SQTIHQWPATLVQPVGSPLSLECTVEGTSNPNLYWYRQAAGRGLQLLFYSVGIGQISSEVPQNLSASRPQDRQFILSSKKLLLSDSGFYLCAWSVSRVTEAFFGQGTRLTVV.

The CDR3 DNA reads as TGTGCCAGTAGTAAGCGGGAGGGTTACAATGAGCAGTTCTTC. Protein: CASSKREGYNEQFF. The chain links TRBV19 to TRBJ2-1; 10 bases are a match to TRBD2. The germline V gene has CDR1 LNHDA and CDR2 SQIVND (reference sequence). CDR3 size: 14 residues. The V segment lost 4 bases and the J segment 4 bases; nucleotides outside the gene matches: 1.

The chain has TRBV10-1 and TRBJ2-2; the match to TRBD2 covers 8 bases. The CDR3 is made up of 16 amino acids. J lost 8 bases, V lost 0 bases, and 8 bases had no gene match. Germline V gene sequence: CDR1 WNHNN, CDR2 SYGVQD (reference sequence). The chain's CDR3 is CASSESTSVVPGELFF. In nucleotides, the CDR3 is TGCGCCAGCAGTGAGTCGACTAGCGTAGTCCCAGGGGAGCTGTTTTTT.

The chain carries TRBV7-9 and TRBJ1-5, with D tentatively TRBD1 (5 bases). CDR1 and CDR2 (germline): SEHNR, FQNEAQ (reference sequence). V was clipped by 4 bases and J by 3 bases, with 10 bases between them. The CDR3 runs to 14 residues. CDR3 DNA: TGTGCCAGCAGCTGGGGGGGTACCAATCAGCCCCAGCATTTT. Its protein is CASSWGGTNQPQHF.

The genes are TRBV5-4 and TRBJ1-1; 9 positions agree with TRBD1. CDR3 length equals 14 residues. Looked up from germline, CDR1 is SGHNT and CDR2 is YYREEE (reference sequence). Trimming took 5 bases from V and 6 from J; bases not matched to a gene: 8. The CDR3 DNA reads TGTGCCAGCAGTGACGGGACAGGGCGGGCTGAAGCTTTCTTT. Translated: CASSDGTGRAEAFF.

V is TRBV6-5 and J is TRBJ1-2; perhaps TRBD1 as D (5 bases). This CDR3 has 14 amino acids. The V end was cut by 10 bases, the J end by 2 bases, with 17 bases between. Germline V CDR1 and CDR2: MNHEY, SVGAGI. CDR3 DNA sequence: TGTGCCACCACTCGGAGGGGCGCAAACTATGGCTACACCTTC. It yields the protein CATTRRGANYGYTF.

The V call is TRBV6-5, the J call TRBJ1-1; D possibly corresponds to TRBD1 (5 bases). The CDR3 runs 12 residues. CDR1 and CDR2 from the germline V gene are MNHEY and SVGAGI. Trimming left V 4 bases short and J 8 bases short, with 11 bases between. This chain's CDR3 is CASSLYRGEAFF. In nucleotides, the CDR3 is TGTGCCAGCAGTTTGTACCGGGGGGAAGCTTTCTTT.

The V and J genes are TRBV19 and TRBJ2-7, with D perhaps TRBD2 (5 bases). This CDR3 contains 14 residues. V lost 1 base to trimming and J lost 2 bases, with 9 bases between them. Germline CDR1 reads LNHDA; CDR2 reads SQIVND (reference sequence). As DNA, the CDR3 is TGTGCCAGTAGTATAGGCAGCGGAACCTACGAGCAGTACTTC. This encodes CASSIGSGTYEQYF.

The V and J genes are TRBV18 and TRBJ1-1; a weak D match, TRBD1 (6 bases). V lost 3 bases, J lost 5 bases, and 13 bases lay in between. CDR1 is KGHSH and CDR2 is LQKENI in the germline V gene. This CDR3 contains 14 residues. CDR3 sequence (DNA): TGTGCCAGCTCACCCCGTCGACAGGTAACTGAAGCTTTCTTT. Protein: CASSPRRQVTEAFF.

The chain couples TRBV9 to TRBJ2-1, with D tentatively TRBD2 (5 bases). Germline CDR1 is SGDLS and CDR2 is YYNGEE. Trimming took 0 bases from V and 9 from J, leaving 19 bases between them. The CDR3 consists of 16 residues. The CDR3 sequence: CASSVGSGFSVGEQFF. CDR3 DNA sequence: TGTGCCAGCAGCGTAGGATCGGGATTTAGCGTCGGTGAGCAGTTCTTC.

This clone was seen only once. This sequence joins TRBV5-6 and TRBJ2-3; D not certain. This CDR3 has 11 residues. The germline gives CDR1 SGHDT, CDR2 YYEEEE. The V end was cut by 5 bases, the J end by 6 bases, with 7 bases between. The CDR3 reads CASSWRDTQYF. Written as DNA, the CDR3 is TGTGCCAGCAGTTGGCGGGATACGCAGTATTTT.

V usage is TRBV29-1 and J usage is TRBJ1-1; the match to TRBD1 covers 7 bases. Germline V gives CDR1 SQVTM, CDR2 ANQGSEA. V dropped 8 bases and J dropped 11; count of bases not matched to a gene: 14. This CDR3 region has 12 residues. The DNA for the CDR3 is TGCAGCCAAGTCACGGGGACAGAGGGCGCTTTCTTT. Translating it yields CSQVTGTEGAFF.

The chain uses TRBV28 and TRBJ2-5; maybe TRBD1 (5 bases). Trimming left V 1 base short and J 6 bases short, with 12 bases between. Looked up from germline, CDR1 is MDHEN and CDR2 is SYDVKM. CDR3 length: 14 residues. CDR3 amino acids: CASSLSPGLKTQYF. CDR3 bases: TGTGCCAGCAGTTTATCGCCAGGGTTAAAGACCCAGTACTTC.

The chain uses TRBV10-3 and TRBJ2-7; 9 bases align to TRBD1. Germline CDR1 and CDR2: ENHRY and SYGVKD. V shed 7 bases and J 3 bases; nucleotides not matched to a gene: 10. CDR3 size: 15 residues. CDR3 protein: CAITPGQGSFYEQYF. The CDR3 nucleotides read TGTGCCATCACCCCGGGACAGGGATCTTTCTACGAGCAGTACTTC.

The V and J genes are TRBV9 and TRBJ2-3; 10 bases fit TRBD2. J lost 6 bases, V lost 4 bases, and 8 bases had no gene match. The V gene's germline CDR1 is SGDLS and CDR2 YYNGEE. This CDR3 contains 15 residues. DNA for the CDR3: TGTGCCAGCAGCTTCAGCGGGAGGGCCTACGATACGCAGTATTTT. This encodes CASSFSGRAYDTQYF.